One and the same sample provided the 12 T cell receptor beta chains below, sequenced in a study of cytomegalovirus exposure and HLA in healthy donors. Researchers ran the PCR with 60 Vbeta and 13 Jbeta primers. The repertoire was sequenced with immunoSEQ multiplex PCR; TCRdb's copy has only in-frame clones and lacks some. The data show some 190,000 clones, with approximately 78% seen just once and over 12% held by the top ten. The sequenced material came from PBMCs. These receptors were collected from a woman aged 25 to 39 in good health and CMV-seropositive.

The chain links TRBV27 to TRBJ1-2; the D gene is possibly TRBD1 (5 bases). The V and J ends lost 3 bases and 3 bases respectively, with 11 bases between them. Germline CDR1 is MNHEY and CDR2 is SMNVEV (reference sequence). The CDR3 runs to 14 residues. In nucleotides, the CDR3 is TGTGCCAGCAGTTTGACGGGGGGGTACTATGGCTACACCTTC. Its protein product is CASSLTGGYYGYTF.

The chain couples TRBV28 to TRBJ1-5; D is ambiguous. CDR1 is MDHEN and CDR2 is SYDVKM in the germline V gene. The CDR3 totals 15 residues. Trimming took off 5 bases at V and 1 base at J, with 12 bases between the two ends. The CDR3 protein is CASSPGLGSNQPQHF. The CDR3 coding sequence is TGTGCCAGCAGTCCCGGACTGGGAAGCAATCAGCCCCAGCATTTT.

This clone was counted a few times. The chain carries TRBV29-1 and TRBJ2-6, with 9 bases fitting TRBD2. CDR1 SQVTM and CDR2 ANQGSEA come from the germline V gene. The CDR3 is 17 amino acids. Losses at the gene ends were 4 bases for V and 3 bases for J; bases not matched to a gene: 10. The chain's CDR3 is CSVGSTSGFDGANVLTF. CDR3 in DNA: TGCAGCGTTGGAAGTACTAGCGGGTTCGATGGGGCCAACGTCCTGACTTTC.

The chain has TRBV29-1 and TRBJ2-2, with D hard to call. Trimming pared 1 base from V and 5 bases from J, leaving 5 bases between. Germline CDR1 reads SQVTM; CDR2 reads ANQGSEA. CDR3 length: 12 amino acids. CDR3 residues: CSVEVGTGELFF. The CDR3 DNA follows: TGCAGCGTTGAAGTCGGGACCGGGGAGCTGTTTTTT.

The chain combines TRBV6-1 with TRBJ2-1; D is unresolved. Trimming took off 1 base at V and 2 bases at J, with 9 bases between the two ends. Germline CDR1 is MNHNS and CDR2 is SASEGT. CDR3 length: 15 residues. CDR3 in amino acids: CASSEGEAPYNEQFF. In nucleotides, the CDR3 is TGTGCCAGCAGTGAAGGCGAAGCCCCCTACAATGAGCAGTTCTTC.

This clone has a single count. The V and J genes are TRBV6-6 and TRBJ2-1; TRBD1 is a possible D gene (5 bases). This CDR3 is built from 14 residues. V lost 4 bases to trimming and J lost 7 bases, with 14 bases between them. Germline V lookup: CDR1 MNHNY, CDR2 SVGAGI (reference sequence). This CDR3 is CASSSPQGWNEQFF. CDR3 coding DNA: TGTGCCAGCAGTTCCCCCCAGGGCTGGAATGAGCAGTTCTTC.

This clone has only a few counts. The CDR3 DNA reads as TGCGCCAGCAGCCAAGATTCGCGGGGGGCGCAAGAGACCCAGTACTTC. This sequence encodes CASSQDSRGAQETQYF. The chain employs TRBV4-1 and TRBJ2-5; 8 bases fit TRBD2. J was trimmed by 2 bases and V by 0 bases; bases with no gene match: 5. The germline V gene has CDR1 MGHRA and CDR2 YSYEKL. This CDR3 region has 16 residues.

The V gene is TRBV28, the J gene TRBJ1-5; D is unclear. V dropped 2 bases and J dropped 6 bases, with 11 bases sitting between them. This CDR3 comprises 14 residues. Germline V CDR1 and CDR2: MDHEN, SYDVKM. CDR3 in amino acids: CASSLLDSGQPQHF. DNA of the CDR3: TGTGCCAGCAGTTTACTAGACTCGGGTCAGCCCCAGCATTTT.

This chain's CDR3 is CASRLRERDTGELFF. The CDR3 region has the DNA TGTGCCAGCCGACTAAGGGAGCGGGATACCGGGGAGCTGTTTTTT. The rearrangement uses TRBV19 and TRBJ2-2; 7 bases map to TRBD2. The germline V gene encodes CDR1 LNHDA and CDR2 SQIVND (reference sequence). Losses at the gene ends were 9 bases for V and 5 bases for J; bases not matched to a gene: 12. The CDR3 has 15 residues.

This chain connects TRBV28 to TRBJ2-2, with 8 bases that match TRBD1. This CDR3 region has 16 residues. CDR1 and CDR2 from the germline V gene are MDHEN and SYDVKM. The J segment lost 1 base and the V segment lost 5 bases, leaving 6 bases of the junction unmatched. The CDR3 DNA is TGTGCCAGCAGTCTTGCAGGGGGCAGGAACACCGGGGAGCTGTTTTTT. Its translation is CASSLAGGRNTGELFF. Drawing the rest from reference TRBV28 and TRBJ2-2, the complete variable domain is DVKVTQSSRYLVKRTGEKVFLECVQDMDHENMFWYRQDPGLGLRLIYFSYDVKMKEKGDIPEGYSVSREKKERFSLILESASTNQTSMYLCASSLAGGRNTGELFFGEGSRLTVL.

The chain combines TRBV7-2 with TRBJ1-3, with TRBD1 identical over 7 bases. This CDR3 is 15 amino acids long. After removal of 6 bases from V and 4 bases from J, the junction contained 9 bases not matched to a gene. Germline V gene sequence: CDR1 SGHTA, CDR2 FQGNSA. The CDR3 sequence is CASSTTGLRGNTIYF. The CDR3, as DNA: TGTGCCAGCAGTACGACAGGGCTGCGGGGAAACACCATATATTTT.

The gene calls are TRBV6-5 and TRBJ2-7; D is possibly TRBD1 (7 bases). This CDR3 comprises 13 residues. Germline CDR1 MNHEY, CDR2 SVGAGI. V was pared by 4 bases and J by 7 bases, with 14 bases between. In nucleotides, the CDR3 is TGTGCCAGCAGTTCATCAGGGGGGCGGGAGCAGTACTTC. This translates into CASSSSGGREQYF.